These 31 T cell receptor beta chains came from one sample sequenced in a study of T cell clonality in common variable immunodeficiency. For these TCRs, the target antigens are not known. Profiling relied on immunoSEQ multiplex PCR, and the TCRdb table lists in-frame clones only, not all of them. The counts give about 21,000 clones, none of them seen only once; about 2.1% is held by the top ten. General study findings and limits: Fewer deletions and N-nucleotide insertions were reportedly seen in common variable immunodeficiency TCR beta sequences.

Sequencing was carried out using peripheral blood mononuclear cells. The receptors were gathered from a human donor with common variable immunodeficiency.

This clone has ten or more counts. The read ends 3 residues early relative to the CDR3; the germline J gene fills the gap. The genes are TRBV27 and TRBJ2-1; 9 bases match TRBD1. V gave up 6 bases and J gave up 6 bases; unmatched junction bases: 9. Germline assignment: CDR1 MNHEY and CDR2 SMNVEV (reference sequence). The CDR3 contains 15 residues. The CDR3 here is CASSPRDRVGNEQFF. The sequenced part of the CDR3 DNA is TGTGCCAGCAGCCCCCGGGACAGGGTCGGCAATGAG.

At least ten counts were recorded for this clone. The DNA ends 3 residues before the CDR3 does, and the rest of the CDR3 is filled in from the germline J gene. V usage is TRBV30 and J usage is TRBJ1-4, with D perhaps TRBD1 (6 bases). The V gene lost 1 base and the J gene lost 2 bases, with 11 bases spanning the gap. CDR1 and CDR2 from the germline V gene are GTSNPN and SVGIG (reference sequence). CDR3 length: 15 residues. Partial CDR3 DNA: TGTGCCTGGAGTGATATCAGGGGTACTAATGAAAAA. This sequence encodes CAWSDIRGTNEK. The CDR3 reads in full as CAWSDIRGTNEKLFF.

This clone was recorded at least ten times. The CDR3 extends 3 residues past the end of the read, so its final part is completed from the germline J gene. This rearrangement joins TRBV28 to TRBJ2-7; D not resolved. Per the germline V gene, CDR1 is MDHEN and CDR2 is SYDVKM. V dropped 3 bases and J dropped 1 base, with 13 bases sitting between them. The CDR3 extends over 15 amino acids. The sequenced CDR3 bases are TGTGCCAGCAGTTTTTTAGAAGACTCATCCTACGAG. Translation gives CASSFLEDSSYE. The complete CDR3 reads CASSFLEDSSYEQYF.

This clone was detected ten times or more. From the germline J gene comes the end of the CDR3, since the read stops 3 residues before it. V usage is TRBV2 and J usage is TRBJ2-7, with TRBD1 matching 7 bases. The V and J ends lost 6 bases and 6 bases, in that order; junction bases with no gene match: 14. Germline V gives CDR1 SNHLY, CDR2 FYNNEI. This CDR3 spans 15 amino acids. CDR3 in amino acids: CASSLLGQLFGEQYF. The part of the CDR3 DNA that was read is TGTGCCAGCAGCCTACTGGGACAGCTCTTCGGCGAG. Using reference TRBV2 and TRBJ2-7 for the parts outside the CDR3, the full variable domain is EPEVTQTPSHQVTQMGQEVILRCVPISNHLYFYWYRQILGQKVEFLVSFYNNEISEKSEIFDDQFSVERPDGSNFTLKIRSTKLEDSAMYFCASSLLGQLFGEQYFGPGTRLTVT.

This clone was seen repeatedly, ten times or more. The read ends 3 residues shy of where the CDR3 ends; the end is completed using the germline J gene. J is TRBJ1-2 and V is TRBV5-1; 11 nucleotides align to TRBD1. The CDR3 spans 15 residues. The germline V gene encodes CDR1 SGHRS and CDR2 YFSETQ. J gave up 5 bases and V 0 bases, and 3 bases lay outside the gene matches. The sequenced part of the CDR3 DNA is TGCGCCAGCAGCTTGGCCGGGACAGGGGGTTATGGC. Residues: CASSLAGTGGYG. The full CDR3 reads CASSLAGTGGYGYTF.

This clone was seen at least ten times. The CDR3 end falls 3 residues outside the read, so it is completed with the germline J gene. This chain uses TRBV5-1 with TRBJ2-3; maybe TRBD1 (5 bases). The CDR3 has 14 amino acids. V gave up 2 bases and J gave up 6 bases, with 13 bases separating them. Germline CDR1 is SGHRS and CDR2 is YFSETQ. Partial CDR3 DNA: TGCGCCAGCAGCTTCGACAGCCGATCGGATACG. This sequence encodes CASSFDSRSDT. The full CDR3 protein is CASSFDSRSDTQYF.

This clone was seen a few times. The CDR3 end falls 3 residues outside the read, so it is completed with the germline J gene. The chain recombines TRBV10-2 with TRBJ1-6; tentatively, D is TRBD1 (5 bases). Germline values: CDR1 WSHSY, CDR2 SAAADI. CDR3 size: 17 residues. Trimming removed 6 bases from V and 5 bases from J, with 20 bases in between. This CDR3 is CASSRSRVRPNNSPLHF. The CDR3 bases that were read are TGCGCCAGCAGCCGATCCAGGGTTAGGCCTAATAATTCACCC.

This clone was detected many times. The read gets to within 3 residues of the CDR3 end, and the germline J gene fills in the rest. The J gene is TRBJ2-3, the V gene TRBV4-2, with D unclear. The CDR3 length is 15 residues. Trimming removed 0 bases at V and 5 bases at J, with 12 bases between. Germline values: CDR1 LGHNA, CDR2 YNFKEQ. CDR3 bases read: TGTGCCAGCAGCCAAGAACCCCTCGGCGGAGATACG. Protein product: CASSQEPLGGDT. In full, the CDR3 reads CASSQEPLGGDTQYF.

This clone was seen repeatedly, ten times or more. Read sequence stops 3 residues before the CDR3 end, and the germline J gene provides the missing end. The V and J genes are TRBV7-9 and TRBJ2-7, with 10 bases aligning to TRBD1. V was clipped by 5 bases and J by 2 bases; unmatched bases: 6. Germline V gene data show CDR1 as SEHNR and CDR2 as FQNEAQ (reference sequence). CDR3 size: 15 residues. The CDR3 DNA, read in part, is TGTGCCAGCAGCACGTCCGGGACAGGGGCCTACGAG. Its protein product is CASSTSGTGAYE. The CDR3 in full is CASSTSGTGAYEQYF.

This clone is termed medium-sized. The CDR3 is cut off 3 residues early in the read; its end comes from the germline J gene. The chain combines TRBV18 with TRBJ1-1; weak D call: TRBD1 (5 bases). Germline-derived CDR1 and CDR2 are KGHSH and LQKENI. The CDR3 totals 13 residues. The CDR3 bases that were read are TGTGCCAGCTCACCACCGGGAGGCCGGGGG. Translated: CASSPPGGRG. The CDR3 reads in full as CASSPPGGRGAFF.

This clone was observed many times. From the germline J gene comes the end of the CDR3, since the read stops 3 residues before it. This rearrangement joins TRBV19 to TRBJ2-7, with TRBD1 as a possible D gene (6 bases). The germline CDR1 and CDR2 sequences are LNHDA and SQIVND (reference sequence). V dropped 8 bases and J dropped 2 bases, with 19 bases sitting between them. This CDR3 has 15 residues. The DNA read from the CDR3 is TGTGCCAGTGGGGTAACAAACCAGGGGCCCTACGAG. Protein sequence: CASGVTNQGPYE. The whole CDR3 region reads CASGVTNQGPYEQYF.

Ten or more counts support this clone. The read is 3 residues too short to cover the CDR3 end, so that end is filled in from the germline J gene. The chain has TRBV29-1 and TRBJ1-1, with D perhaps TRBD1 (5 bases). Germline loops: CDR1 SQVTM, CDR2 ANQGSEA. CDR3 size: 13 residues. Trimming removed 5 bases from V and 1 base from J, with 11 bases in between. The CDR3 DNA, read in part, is TGCAGCGTTACAGCAACAGGGAACACTGAA. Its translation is CSVTATGNTE. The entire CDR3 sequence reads CSVTATGNTEAFF.

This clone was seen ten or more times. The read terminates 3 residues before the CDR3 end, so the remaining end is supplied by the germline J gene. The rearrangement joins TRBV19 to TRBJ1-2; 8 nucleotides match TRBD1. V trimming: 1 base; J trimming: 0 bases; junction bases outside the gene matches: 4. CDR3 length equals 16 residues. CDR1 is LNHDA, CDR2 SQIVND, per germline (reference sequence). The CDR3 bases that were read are TGTGCCAGTAGTATAGGCAGGGGGCCAGCTAACTATGGC. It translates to CASSIGRGPANYG. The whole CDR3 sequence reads CASSIGRGPANYGYTF. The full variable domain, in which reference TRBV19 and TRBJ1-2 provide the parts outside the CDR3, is DGGITQSPKYLFRKEGQNVTLSCEQNLNHDAMYWYRQDPGQGLRLIYYSQIVNDFQKGDIAEGYSVSREKKESFPLTVTSAQKNPTAFYLCASSIGRGPANYGYTFGSGTRLTVV.

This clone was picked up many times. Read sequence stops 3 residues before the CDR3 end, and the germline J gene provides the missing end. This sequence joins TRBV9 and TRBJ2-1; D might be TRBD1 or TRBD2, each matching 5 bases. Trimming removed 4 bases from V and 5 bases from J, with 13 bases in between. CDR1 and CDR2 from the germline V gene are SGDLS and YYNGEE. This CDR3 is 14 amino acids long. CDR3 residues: CASSTVGEHNEQFF. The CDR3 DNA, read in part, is TGTGCCAGCAGCACCGTAGGGGAGCACAATGAG.

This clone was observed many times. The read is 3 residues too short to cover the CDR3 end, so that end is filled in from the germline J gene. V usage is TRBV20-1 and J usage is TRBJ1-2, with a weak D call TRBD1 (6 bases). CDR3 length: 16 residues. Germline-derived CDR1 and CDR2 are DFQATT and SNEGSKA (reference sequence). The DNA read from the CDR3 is TGCAGTGCTATTCGGACGATTGGACAGCCGGGGTACGGC. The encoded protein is CSAIRTIGQPGYG. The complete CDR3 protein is CSAIRTIGQPGYGYTF.

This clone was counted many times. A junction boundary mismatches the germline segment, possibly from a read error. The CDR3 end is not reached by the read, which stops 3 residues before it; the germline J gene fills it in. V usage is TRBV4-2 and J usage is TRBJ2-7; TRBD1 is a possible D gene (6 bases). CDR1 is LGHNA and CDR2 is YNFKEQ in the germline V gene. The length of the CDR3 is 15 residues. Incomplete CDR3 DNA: TGCGCCAGCAGCGCTCGCAGAGGCAGGGGTCACGAG. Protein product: CASSARRGRGHE. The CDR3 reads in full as CASSARRGRGHEQYF.

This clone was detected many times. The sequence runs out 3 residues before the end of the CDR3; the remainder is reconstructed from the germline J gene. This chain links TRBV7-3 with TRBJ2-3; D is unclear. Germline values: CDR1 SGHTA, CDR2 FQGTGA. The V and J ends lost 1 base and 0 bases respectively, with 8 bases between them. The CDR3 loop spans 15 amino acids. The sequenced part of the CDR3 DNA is TGTGCCAGCAGCTTAATTCCCGGGAGCACAGATACG. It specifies CASSLIPGSTDT. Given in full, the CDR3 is CASSLIPGSTDTQYF. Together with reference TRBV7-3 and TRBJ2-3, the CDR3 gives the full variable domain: GAGVSQTPSNKVTEKGKYVELRCDPISGHTALYWYRQSLGQGPEFLIYFQGTGAADDSGLPNDRFFAVRPEGSVSTLKIQRTERGDSAVYLCASSLIPGSTDTQYFGPGTRLTVL.

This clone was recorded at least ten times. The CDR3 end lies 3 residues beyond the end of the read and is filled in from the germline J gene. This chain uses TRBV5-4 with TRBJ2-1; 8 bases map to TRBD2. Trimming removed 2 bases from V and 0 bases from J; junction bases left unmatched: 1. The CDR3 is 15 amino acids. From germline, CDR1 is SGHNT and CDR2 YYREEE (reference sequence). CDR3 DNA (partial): TGTGCCAGCAGCTTACGGGGGGGCTCCTACAATGAG. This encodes CASSLRGGSYNE. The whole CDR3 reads CASSLRGGSYNEQFF.

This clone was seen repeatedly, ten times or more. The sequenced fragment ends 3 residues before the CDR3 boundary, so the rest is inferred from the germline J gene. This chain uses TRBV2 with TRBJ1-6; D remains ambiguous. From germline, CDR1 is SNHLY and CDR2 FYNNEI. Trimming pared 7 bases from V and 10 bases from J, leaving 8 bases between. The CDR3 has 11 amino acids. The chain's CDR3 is CASKQESPLHF. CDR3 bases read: TGTGCCAGCAAACAAGAATCACCC.

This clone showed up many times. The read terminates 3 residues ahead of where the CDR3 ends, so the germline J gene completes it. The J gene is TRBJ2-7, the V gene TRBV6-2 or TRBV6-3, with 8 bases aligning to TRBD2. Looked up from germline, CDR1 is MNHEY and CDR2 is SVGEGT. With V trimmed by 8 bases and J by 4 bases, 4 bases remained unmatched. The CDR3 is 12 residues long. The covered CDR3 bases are TGTGCCAGCCGGGGGGGCTGGTACGAG. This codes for CASRGGWYE. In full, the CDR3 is CASRGGWYEQYF.

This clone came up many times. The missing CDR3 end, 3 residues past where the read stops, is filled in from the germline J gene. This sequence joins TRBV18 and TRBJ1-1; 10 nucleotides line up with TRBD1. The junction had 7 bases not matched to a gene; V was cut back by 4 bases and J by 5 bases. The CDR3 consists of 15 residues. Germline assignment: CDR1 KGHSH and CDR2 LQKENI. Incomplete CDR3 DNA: TGTGCCAGCTCACAACGGACAGGGGGTGTAACTGAA. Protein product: CASSQRTGGVTE. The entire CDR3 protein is CASSQRTGGVTEAFF.

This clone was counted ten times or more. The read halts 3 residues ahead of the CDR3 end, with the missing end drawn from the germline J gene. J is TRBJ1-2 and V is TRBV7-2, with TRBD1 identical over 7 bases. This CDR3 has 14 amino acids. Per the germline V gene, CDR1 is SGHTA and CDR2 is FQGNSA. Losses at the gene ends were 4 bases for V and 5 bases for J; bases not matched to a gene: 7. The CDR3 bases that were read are TGTGCCAGCAGCTGGAGAGGGACAGATTATGGC. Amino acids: CASSWRGTDYG. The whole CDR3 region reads CASSWRGTDYGYTF.

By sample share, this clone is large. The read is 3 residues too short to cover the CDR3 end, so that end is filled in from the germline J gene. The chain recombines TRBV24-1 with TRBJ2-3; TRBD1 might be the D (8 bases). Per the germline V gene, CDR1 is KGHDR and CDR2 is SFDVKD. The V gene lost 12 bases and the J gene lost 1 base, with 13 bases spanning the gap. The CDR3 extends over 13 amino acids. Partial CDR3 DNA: TGTGCCTCACAGGGGGGGGGCACAGATACG. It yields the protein CASQGGGTDT. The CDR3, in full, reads CASQGGGTDTQYF.

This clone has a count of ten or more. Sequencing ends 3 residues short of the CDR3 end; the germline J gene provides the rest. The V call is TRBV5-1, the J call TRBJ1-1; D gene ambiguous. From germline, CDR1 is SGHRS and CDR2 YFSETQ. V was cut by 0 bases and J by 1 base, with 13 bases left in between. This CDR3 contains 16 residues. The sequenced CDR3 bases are TGCGCCAGCAGCTTGGGTCTTGGGCGATGGAACACTGAA. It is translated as CASSLGLGRWNTE. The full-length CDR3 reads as CASSLGLGRWNTEAFF.

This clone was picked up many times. CDR3 sequence reads: CAWDRNSPLHF. The CDR3 DNA, read in part, is TGTGCCTGGGACAGGAATTCACCC. V usage is TRBV30 and J usage is TRBJ1-6; perhaps TRBD1 as D (6 bases). The CDR3 extends 3 residues past the end of the read, so its final part is completed from the germline J gene. V was clipped by 5 bases and J by 7 bases, with 6 bases between them. The germline CDR1 and CDR2 sequences are GTSNPN and SVGIG (reference sequence). The CDR3 spans 11 residues.

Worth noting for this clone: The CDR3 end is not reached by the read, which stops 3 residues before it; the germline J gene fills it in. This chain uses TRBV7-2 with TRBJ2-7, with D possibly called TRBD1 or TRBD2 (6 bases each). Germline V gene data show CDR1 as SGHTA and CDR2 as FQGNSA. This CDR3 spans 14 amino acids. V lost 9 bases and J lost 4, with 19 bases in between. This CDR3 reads CASRGGTRKYEQYF. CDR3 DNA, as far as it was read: TGTGCCAGTAGGGGCGGGACACGGAAGTACGAG.

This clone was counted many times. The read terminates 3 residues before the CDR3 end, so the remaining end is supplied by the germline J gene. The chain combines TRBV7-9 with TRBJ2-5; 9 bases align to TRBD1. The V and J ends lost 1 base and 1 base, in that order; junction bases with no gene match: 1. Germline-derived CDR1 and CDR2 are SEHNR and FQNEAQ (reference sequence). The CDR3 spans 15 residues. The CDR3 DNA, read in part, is TGTGCCAGCAGCTTAGGGGACAGGGCCCAAGAGACC. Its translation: CASSLGDRAQET. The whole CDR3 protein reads CASSLGDRAQETQYF. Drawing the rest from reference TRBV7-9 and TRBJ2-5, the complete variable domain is DTGVSQNPRHKITKRGQNVTFRCDPISEHNRLYWYRQTLGQGPEFLTYFQNEAQLEKSRLLSDRFSAERPKGSFSTLEIQRTEQGDSAMYLCASSLGDRAQETQYFGPGTRLLVL.

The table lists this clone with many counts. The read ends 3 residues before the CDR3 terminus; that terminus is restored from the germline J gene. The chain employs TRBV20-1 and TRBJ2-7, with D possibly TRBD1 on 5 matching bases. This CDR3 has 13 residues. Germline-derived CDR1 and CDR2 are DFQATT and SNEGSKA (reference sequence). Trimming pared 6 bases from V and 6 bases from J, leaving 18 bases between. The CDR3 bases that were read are TGCAGTGCCAGAACTGTGGGGCTCGTCGAG. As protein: CSARTVGLVE. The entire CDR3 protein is CSARTVGLVEQYF.

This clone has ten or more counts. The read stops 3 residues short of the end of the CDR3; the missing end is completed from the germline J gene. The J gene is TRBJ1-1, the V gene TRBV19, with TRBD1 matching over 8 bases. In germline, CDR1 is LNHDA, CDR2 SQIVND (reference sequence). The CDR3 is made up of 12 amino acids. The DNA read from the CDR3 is TGTGCCAGCGACAGGGGTCTTTCCGAA. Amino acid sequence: CASDRGLSE. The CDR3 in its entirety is CASDRGLSEAFF.

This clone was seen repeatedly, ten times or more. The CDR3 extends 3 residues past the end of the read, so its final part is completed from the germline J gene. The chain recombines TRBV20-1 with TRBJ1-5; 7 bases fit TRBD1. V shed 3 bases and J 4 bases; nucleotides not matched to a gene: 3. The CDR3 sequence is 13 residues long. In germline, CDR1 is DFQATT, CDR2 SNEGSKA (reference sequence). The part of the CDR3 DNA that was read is TGCAGTGCTAGCCGGACAGGAAATCAGCCC. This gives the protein CSASRTGNQP. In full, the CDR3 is CSASRTGNQPQHF.

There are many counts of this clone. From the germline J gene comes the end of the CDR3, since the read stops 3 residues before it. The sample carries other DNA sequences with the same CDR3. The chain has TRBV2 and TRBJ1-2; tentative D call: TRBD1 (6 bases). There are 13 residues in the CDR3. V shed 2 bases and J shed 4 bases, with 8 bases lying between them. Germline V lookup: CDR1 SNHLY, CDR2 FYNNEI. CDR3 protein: CASSEQGRYGYTF. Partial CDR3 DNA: TGTGCCAGCAGTGAACAGGGGCGCTATGGC.